One TCR beta chain is described in this entry. Other DNA sequences in the sample encode the same CDR3. In the authors' workflow: Nucleated cell counts were estimated from reference gene primer amplification. TCRdb's copy holds only in-frame clones and misses some; the assay was immunoSEQ multiplex PCR. V, J and clone size are those of that table, while D and trimming were read from the DNA. The sample lists fewer than 300,000 clones, 82% occurring once. The entry originates in a study of blood T cell repertoires in COVID-19. For the study at large: Samples representing acute and convalescent COVID-19 were sourced from the United States, Italy and Spain. T cells, B-cell-depleted T cells, or PBMCs provided the cDNA or gDNA that served as material.

There are 13 residues in the CDR3. Germline assignment: CDR1 MNHEY and CDR2 SMNVEV (reference sequence). V gave up 2 bases and J gave up 2 bases, with 7 bases separating them. The sequenced sample was peripheral blood. The receptor comes from a woman aged 18-29 years with acute or convalescent COVID-19. The V call is TRBV27, the J call TRBJ2-7; no definite D call. The CDR3 nucleotides are TGTGCCAGCAGTTTAGCGGTCACCTACGAGCAGTACTTC. Protein: CASSLAVTYEQYF.